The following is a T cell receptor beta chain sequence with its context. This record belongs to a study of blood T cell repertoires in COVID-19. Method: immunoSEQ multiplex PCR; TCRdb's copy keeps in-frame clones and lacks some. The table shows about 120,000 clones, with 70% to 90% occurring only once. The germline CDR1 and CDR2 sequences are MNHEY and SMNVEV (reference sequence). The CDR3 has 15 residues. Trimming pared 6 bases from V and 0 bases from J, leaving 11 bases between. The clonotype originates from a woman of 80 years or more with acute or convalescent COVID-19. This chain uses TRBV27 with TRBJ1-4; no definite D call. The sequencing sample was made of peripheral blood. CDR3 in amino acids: CASRALFATNEKLFF. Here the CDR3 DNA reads TGTGCCAGCAGAGCACTCTTCGCAACTAATGAAAAACTGTTTTTT.